Below are 25 T cell receptor beta chains sequenced from a single sample in a study of blood T cell repertoires in COVID-19. Using immunoSEQ multiplex PCR, the repertoire was profiled, and TCRdb retains in-frame clones only, with some absent. The sample gives some 120,000 clones, around 83% of which show up once; under 6% is in the top ten. The sample consisted of peripheral blood. These receptors originate from a man of 80 years or more with active or convalescent COVID-19.

The CDR3 bases are TGTGCCAGCAGCCGGGACAGGGGTGATTTCAACACTGAAGCTTTCTTT. Protein sequence: CASSRDRGDFNTEAFF. This chain joins TRBV6-2 or TRBV6-3 and TRBJ1-1; 10 nucleotides line up with TRBD1. V dropped 6 bases and J dropped 2; count of bases not matched to a gene: 9. Germline V lookup: CDR1 MNHEY, CDR2 SVGEGT. The CDR3 is made up of 16 amino acids.

The V gene is TRBV4-1, the J gene TRBJ1-4; 7 bases are shared with TRBD1. In germline, CDR1 is MGHRA, CDR2 YSYEKL. J gave up 3 bases and V 1 base, and 5 bases lay outside the gene matches. The CDR3 runs 16 residues. CDR3 amino acids: CASSQVPTGANEKLFF. CDR3 bases: TGCGCCAGCAGCCAAGTTCCAACAGGGGCTAATGAAAAACTGTTTTTT.

The chain has TRBV7-2 and TRBJ1-3; TRBD1 matches 7 bases. Germline CDR1 SGHTA, CDR2 FQGNSA. This CDR3 contains 15 residues. With 5 bases clipped from V and 7 bases from J, the junction kept 11 bases outside the gene matches. This chain's CDR3 is CASSGSVGGRNTIYF. CDR3 coding DNA: TGTGCCAGCAGCGGTAGCGTAGGGGGCCGTAACACCATATATTTT.

CDR3 residues: CASSIYGGLNTEAFF. The CDR3 DNA is TGTGCCAGTAGTATATATGGGGGCCTGAACACTGAAGCTTTCTTT. The chain employs TRBV19 and TRBJ1-1; a possible D gene is TRBD1 (6 bases). Germline CDR1 and CDR2: LNHDA and SQIVND (reference sequence). V lost 2 bases and J lost 0, with 10 bases in between. The CDR3 runs to 15 residues.

The chain uses TRBV5-4 and TRBJ2-5, with D possibly matching TRBD2 (6 bases). The germline V and J ends were trimmed by 2 bases and 5 bases, with 10 bases remaining between them. CDR3 length: 13 residues. Germline loops: CDR1 SGHNT, CDR2 YYREEE (reference sequence). Here the CDR3 DNA reads TGTGCCAGCAGCTTTGGAGGGATCGAGACCCAGTACTTC. Translating it yields CASSFGGIETQYF.

This clone was seen once. J is TRBJ2-5 and V is TRBV5-3, with D maybe TRBD1 (6 bases). TRBV5-3 is assigned to the ORF class and has an uncertain function. V lost 4 bases to trimming and J lost 4 bases, with 23 bases between them. The CDR3 is 17 amino acids. The CDR3 here is CARSPIPRGLAVETQYF. Here the CDR3 DNA reads TGTGCCAGAAGCCCGATACCCAGGGGCCTCGCTGTAGAGACCCAGTACTTC.

This clone is a singleton in its sample. The chain is built from TRBV7-2 and TRBJ2-3, with unresolved D. Per the germline V gene, CDR1 is SGHTA and CDR2 is FQGNSA. The CDR3 totals 13 residues. V lost 1 base to trimming and J lost 6 bases, with 8 bases between them. CDR3 nucleotides: TGTGCCAGCAGCTTAGGAGGCGAGGATACGCAGTATTTT. This sequence encodes CASSLGGEDTQYF.

The chain joins TRBV3-1 (or the pseudogene TRBV3-2) to TRBJ1-1; TRBD1 aligns across 9 bases. J gave up 11 bases and V 2 bases, and 3 bases lay outside the gene matches. This CDR3 comprises 12 residues. Germline loops: CDR1 LGHDT, CDR2 YNNKEL (reference sequence). The CDR3 bases are TGTGCCAGCAGCCAAAGGACAGGGGAGGCTTTCTTT. Encoded protein: CASSQRTGEAFF.

J is TRBJ2-5 and V is TRBV5-1; 8 bases fit TRBD2. This CDR3 has 17 residues. Trimming took 4 bases from V and 5 from J; bases not matched to a gene: 16. Germline V gives CDR1 SGHRS, CDR2 YFSETQ. CDR3 sequence: CASSRIQAGATGETQYF. The CDR3 DNA reads as TGCGCCAGCAGCAGGATTCAAGCGGGGGCGACGGGGGAGACCCAGTACTTC.

The chain links TRBV28 to TRBJ2-6, with 7 bases identical to TRBD1. J gave up 2 bases and V 6 bases, and 10 bases lay outside the gene matches. CDR1 MDHEN and CDR2 SYDVKM come from the germline V gene. The CDR3 length is 17 residues. The CDR3 nucleotides are TGTGCCAGCAGGGCCGGAACAGGGGCGACTGGGGCCAACGTCCTGACTTTC. Its protein product is CASRAGTGATGANVLTF.

The chain employs TRBV18 and TRBJ1-1; D not certain. The CDR3 has 12 residues. Trimming shortened V by 1 base and J by 7 bases, and 7 bases separated the two germline ends. Germline CDR1 and CDR2: KGHSH and LQKENI. The CDR3 DNA reads TGTGCCAGCTCACCACAGGGAGATGAAGCTTTCTTT. This gives the protein CASSPQGDEAFF. Together with reference TRBV18 and TRBJ1-1, the CDR3 gives the full variable domain: NAGVMQNPRHLVRRRGQEARLRCSPMKGHSHVYWYRQLPEEGLKFMVYLQKENIIDESGMPKERFSAEFPKEGPSILRIQQVVRGDSAAYFCASSPQGDEAFFGQGTRLTVV.

V usage is TRBV19 and J usage is TRBJ2-1, with 8 nucleotides matching TRBD2. The V gene's germline CDR1 is LNHDA and CDR2 SQIVND (reference sequence). This CDR3 region has 16 residues. V shed 1 base, J shed 4 bases, and the junction held 6 bases outside the gene matches. DNA of the CDR3: TGTGCCAGTAGTATAGCGGGGGGGATAATGTACAATGAGCAGTTCTTC. Its translation is CASSIAGGIMYNEQFF.

On this clone itself: The junction and the germline gene differ at one end; a read error may be behind it. The chain combines TRBV12-3 or TRBV12-4 with TRBJ1-5; D is unresolved. The CDR3 is made up of 12 amino acids. This chain's CDR3 is CASSLGKQPQHF. DNA of the CDR3: TGTGCCAGCAGTTTGGGCAAACAGCCCCAGCATTTT.

This clone was counted between two and nine times. V gene TRBV12-3 or TRBV12-4 combines with J gene TRBJ1-2, with D perhaps TRBD1 (6 bases). The V end lost 6 bases, the J end lost 3 bases, and 8 bases lay between the germline ends. CDR3 length: 12 residues. CDR3 residues: CASRGQHYGYTF. The CDR3 DNA sequence: TGTGCCAGCAGAGGACAGCACTATGGCTACACCTTC.

The V call is TRBV4-1, the J call TRBJ1-4; 8 positions agree with TRBD1. The CDR3 sequence is 15 residues long. Trimming took 4 bases from V and 5 from J; bases not matched to a gene: 6. Germline CDR1 MGHRA, CDR2 YSYEKL. CDR3 in amino acids: CASSRETGENEKLFF. In nucleotides, the CDR3 is TGCGCCAGCAGCCGAGAGACAGGGGAGAATGAAAAACTGTTTTTT.

V usage is TRBV12-3 or TRBV12-4 and J usage is TRBJ1-4, with TRBD1 matching over 7 bases. The CDR3 is 13 residues long. Germline trimming cut 4 bases from V and 8 bases from J; bases unmatched to any gene: 4. In nucleotides, the CDR3 is TGTGCCAGCAGTTCGAAGACAGGGGAAAAACTGTTTTTT. Translated, it gives CASSSKTGEKLFF.

Only a few counts were recorded for this clone. This rearrangement joins TRBV27 to TRBJ2-3, with 10 bases fitting TRBD2. The germline V gene encodes CDR1 MNHEY and CDR2 SMNVEV (reference sequence). J gave up 3 bases and V 5 bases, and 5 bases lay outside the gene matches. The CDR3 length is 15 residues. CDR3: CASSTSGGATDTQYF. CDR3 DNA sequence: TGTGCCAGCAGTACCAGCGGGGGGGCGACAGATACGCAGTATTTT.

The chain links TRBV11-3 to TRBJ2-3; D may be TRBD1 (6 bases). The CDR3 consists of 15 residues. Germline CDR1 and CDR2: SGHNT and YENEEA. Deletions cut 5 bases from V and 3 bases from J, with 15 bases between. CDR3 bases: TGTGCCAGCAGCAAGGGGGATCTAGGAACAGATACGCAGTATTTT. Protein: CASSKGDLGTDTQYF.

This clone was detected a few times. This chain joins TRBV7-9 and TRBJ1-1, with no clear D. The CDR3 spans 13 residues. V lost 5 bases and J lost 1, with 8 bases in between. The germline gives CDR1 SEHNR, CDR2 FQNEAQ (reference sequence). The CDR3 sequence: CASSPQENTEAFF. The CDR3 nucleotides read TGTGCCAGCAGCCCCCAGGAGAACACTGAAGCTTTCTTT.

This clone occurred many times. V gene TRBV5-5 combines with J gene TRBJ2-1, with D unclear. The CDR3 covers 13 residues. Trimming cost V 4 bases and J 9 bases, with 14 bases left between them. The germline V gene encodes CDR1 SGHKS and CDR2 YYEKEE (reference sequence). The CDR3 spells CASSRLTGGEQFF. The CDR3, as DNA: TGTGCCAGCAGCAGGCTCACTGGCGGTGAGCAGTTCTTC.

J is TRBJ2-2 and V is TRBV6-4; a possible D gene is TRBD2 (5 bases). The CDR3 spans 13 residues. Germline V gene sequence: CDR1 MRHNA, CDR2 SNTAGT. V was shortened by 4 bases and J by 7 bases, with 10 bases between the two germline ends. The CDR3 region is CASSGSVDGELFF. The CDR3 DNA sequence: TGTGCCAGCAGTGGTAGCGTGGACGGGGAGCTGTTTTTT.

The V call is TRBV14, the J call TRBJ1-2; no clear D. V was cut by 1 base and J by 6 bases, with 9 bases left in between. Germline V CDR1 and CDR2: SGHDN, FVKESK. The CDR3 runs to 13 residues. The CDR3 loop reads CASSQGLVNGYTF. The CDR3 nucleotides read TGTGCCAGCAGCCAAGGTCTAGTCAATGGCTACACCTTC.

The gene calls are TRBV10-3 and TRBJ2-1; D may be TRBD1 (5 bases). Germline CDR1 is ENHRY and CDR2 is SYGVKD. The CDR3 covers 14 residues. V was trimmed by 10 bases and J by 0 bases, leaving 13 bases between them. CDR3 sequence reads: CATEQASSYNEQFF. The CDR3 DNA reads TGTGCCACAGAACAGGCCAGCTCCTACAATGAGCAGTTCTTC.

Comments on this clone: The same CDR3 also results from other DNA sequences found in this sample. This chain joins TRBV20-1 and TRBJ2-2; D is possibly TRBD2 (5 bases). Germline values: CDR1 DFQATT, CDR2 SNEGSKA (reference sequence). The CDR3 consists of 13 residues. V was pared by 3 bases and J by 4 bases, with 9 bases between. The CDR3 nucleotides read TGCAGTGCTAGTTCCGGGGTCACCGGGGAGCTGTTTTTT. Its translation: CSASSGVTGELFF.

The chain carries TRBV18 and TRBJ2-2; 8 positions agree with TRBD1. V dropped 3 bases and J dropped 7; count of bases not matched to a gene: 13. This CDR3 has 17 residues. CDR1 and CDR2 from the germline V gene are KGHSH and LQKENI. CDR3 in amino acids: CASSPRTGTLADGELFF. CDR3 DNA sequence: TGTGCCAGCTCACCGAGGACAGGGACGTTAGCAGACGGGGAGCTGTTTTTT.